A selection of T cell receptor beta chains follows, all from one sample in a study of blood T cell repertoires in COVID-19. Sequenced by immunoSEQ multiplex PCR; TCRdb stores in-frame clones only, minus some. This table has around 160,000 clones, roughly 88% appearing once. The sample taken for sequencing was PBMCs or T cells enriched from blood (not recorded which). The source of these receptors is a woman aged 30 to 39 with acute COVID-19. The CDR3 runs from the conserved cysteine through the conserved F or W. The D gene is left open where the match is weak. Only some rows state a clone size, as once, few, many or a class for expanded clones.

clone size	D gene	CDR3 length	V gene	J gene	CDR3 DNA	CDR3 protein
NA	NA	12	TRBV11-2	TRBJ2-1	TGTGCCAGCAGCTTAGCAGCGAATGAGCAGTTCTTC	CASSLAANEQFF
once	NA	14	TRBV28	TRBJ1-6	TGTGCCAGCAGAACGGGGCAGGGGAATTCACCCCTCCACTTT	CASRTGQGNSPLHF
NA	NA	16	TRBV9	TRBJ1-2	TGTGCCAGCAGCCTTCCCATGGGGGGTACTAACTATGGCTACACCTTC	CASSLPMGGTNYGYTF
NA	TRBD1	14	TRBV2	TRBJ1-1	TGTGCCGGCAAGTCGCAGGGGGTACGGACTGAAGCTTTCTTT	CAGKSQGVRTEAFF
NA	NA	14	TRBV5-1	TRBJ1-4	TGCGCCAGCAGCTTGGAAGGGGGTTATGAAAAACTGTTTTTT	CASSLEGGYEKLFF
few	NA	13	TRBV25-1	TRBJ1-2	TGTGCCAGCAGTGACCTCCCGTCTGGCGGCTACACCTTC	CASSDLPSGGYTF
NA	TRBD1	16	TRBV6-2/TRBV6-3	TRBJ1-1	TGTGCCAGCAGCCCTTCTGGAGACAGGGTTAACACTGAAGCTTTCTTT	CASSPSGDRVNTEAFF
NA	TRBD1	15	TRBV28	TRBJ2-5	TGTGCCAGCAGTGTCCCAGGGGGCGGTGGAGAGACCCAGTACTTC	CASSVPGGGGETQYF
NA	TRBD1	14	TRBV7-9	TRBJ2-7	TGTGCCAGCAGCTTCGGGACAGGGACTCTCGAGCAGTACTTC	CASSFGTGTLEQYF
NA	NA	15	TRBV7-3	TRBJ2-5	TGTGCCAGCAGCTTAATTGTGGGGCCCGGGGAGACCCAGTACTTC	CASSLIVGPGETQYF
NA	NA	15	TRBV5-5	TRBJ2-1	TGTGCCAGCAGCTTGGTACTAGCCTCTTACAATGAGCAGTTCTTC	CASSLVLASYNEQFF
once	TRBD2	18	TRBV4-3	TRBJ2-1	TGCGCCAGCAGCCAAGAGGGACTAGCGGACCATCTTTACAATGAGCAGTTCTTC	CASSQEGLADHLYNEQFF
NA	NA	13	TRBV5-1	TRBJ2-2	TGCGCCAGCAGCTTGCAGGGAACCGGGGAGCTGTTTTTT	CASSLQGTGELFF
NA	TRBD2	14	TRBV27	TRBJ2-7	TGTGCCAGCAGTATTAGCGGGAGGATCGACGAGCAGTACTTC	CASSISGRIDEQYF
few	NA	13	TRBV12-3/TRBV12-4	TRBJ1-6	TGTGCCAGCAAGCTAGGGGGTGATTCACCCCTCCACTTT	CASKLGGDSPLHF
NA	TRBD2	18	TRBV10-3	TRBJ2-3	TGTGCCATCAGTGAGGGTATTTTGACTAGCGGGACTACAGATACGCAGTATTTT	CAISEGILTSGTTDTQYF
once	TRBD1	14	TRBV7-9	TRBJ1-2	TGTGCCAGCAGCTTCGGACAGGACTACTATGGCTACACCTTC	CASSFGQDYYGYTF
NA	NA	14	TRBV9	TRBJ2-1	TGTGCCAGCAGCGTAGGGCGGGGATACAATGAGCAGTTCTTC	CASSVGRGYNEQFF
NA	NA	16	TRBV7-6	TRBJ1-2	TGTGCCAGCAGCTTAGAGATGGCAGGGTCGAACTATGGCTACACCTTC	CASSLEMAGSNYGYTF
NA	NA	14	TRBV28	TRBJ1-6	TGTGCCAGCAGTTTAAGCTATGGCGGGCTCGGCCTCCACTTT	CASSLSYGGLGLHF
NA	NA	13	TRBV9	TRBJ2-3	TGTGCCAGCAGCGTCGGTGGTTCCGATACGCAGTATTTT	CASSVGGSDTQYF
NA	TRBD2	17	TRBV4-1	TRBJ2-3	TGCGCCAGCAGCGCCTCCGGGACTAGCGGGATCGAAGATACGCAGTATTTT	CASSASGTSGIEDTQYF
once	NA	11	TRBV10-3	TRBJ1-5	TGTGCCATTCGGAACGGGAGTCGGTGGCATTTT	CAIRNGSRWHF
NA	TRBD2	18	TRBV6-2/TRBV6-3	TRBJ2-7	TGTGCCAGCAGTTACAGTCTATCCAGCGGGAGAGATTTTCGCGAGCAGTACTTC	CASSYSLSSGRDFREQYF
NA	NA	14	TRBV28	TRBJ1-5	TGTGCCAGCAGTTTAATTCCCTCCAATCAGCCCCAGCATTTT	CASSLIPSNQPQHF
NA	TRBD1	17	TRBV5-1	TRBJ1-3	TGCGCCAGCAGCAGACAGGGGCCCGGGGGCTCTGGAAACACCATATATTTT	CASSRQGPGGSGNTIYF
NA	NA	14	TRBV27	TRBJ1-1	TGTGCCACCCGGATAGGCAGGGGAAACACTGAAGCTTTCTTT	CATRIGRGNTEAFF
NA	NA	16	TRBV13	TRBJ1-1	TGTGCCAGCTACGTCGTAGAGGATCCCCATAACACTGAAGCTTTCTTT	CASYVVEDPHNTEAFF
NA	TRBD2	16	TRBV20-1	TRBJ2-5	TGCAGTGCTAGTCCGGTAGCAGGCGGGGGTCGAGAGACCCAGTACTTC	CSASPVAGGGRETQYF
NA	TRBD1	15	TRBV6-6	TRBJ2-7	TGTGCCAGCAGAGACGACCGGGACAGAGAGAGCGAGCAGTACTTC	CASRDDRDRESEQYF
NA	TRBD1	18	TRBV5-6	TRBJ2-5	TGTGCCAGCAGCTTGGTGTCGGGACAGGGGCCTATCCAAGAGACCCAGTACTTC	CASSLVSGQGPIQETQYF
NA	NA	16	TRBV5-1	TRBJ2-2	TGCGCCAGCAGCCGGGAGGGGGCGATATCGACCGGGGAGCTGTTTTTT	CASSREGAISTGELFF
NA	TRBD2	18	TRBV29-1	TRBJ2-1	TGCAGCGGGCTCCGCAGGCTAGCGGGAGGGAGCTCCTACAATGAGCAGTTCTTC	CSGLRRLAGGSSYNEQFF
NA	NA	17	TRBV10-1	TRBJ2-2	TGCGCCACCATCAAACCGACAGGACGCGCGAACACCGGGGAGCTGTTTTTT	CATIKPTGRANTGELFF
NA	TRBD2	17	TRBV5-1	TRBJ2-3	TGCGCCAGCAGCCTCAGCCCGGGACTAGCGGTCACAGATACGCAGTATTTT	CASSLSPGLAVTDTQYF
once	TRBD1	13	TRBV27	TRBJ1-1	TGTGCCAGCAAAGGGACAGCTAACACTGAAGCTTTCTTT	CASKGTANTEAFF
NA	TRBD2	13	TRBV30	TRBJ2-5	TGTGCCTGGAAGTGGACTAGCGGGGCCCACCAGTACTTC	CAWKWTSGAHQYF
NA	TRBD2	14	TRBV30	TRBJ2-5	TGTGCCTGGAACCGGGACTACAACCAAGAGACCCAGTACTTC	CAWNRDYNQETQYF
NA	NA	11	TRBV3-1/TRBV3-2	TRBJ2-5	TGTGCCAGCAGCCGTATGGAGACCCAGTACTTC	CASSRMETQYF
NA	NA	17	TRBV20-1	TRBJ2-3	TGCAGTGCTAGTAATCGCTTGCACGGGAGAGACACAGATACGCAGTATTTT	CSASNRLHGRDTDTQYF
few	TRBD1	15	TRBV7-7	TRBJ2-7	TGTGCTAGCAGCATACCGACAGGGGAAGGCAACGAGCAGTACTTC	CASSIPTGEGNEQYF
NA	NA	13	TRBV7-9	TRBJ2-7	TGTGCCAGCAGCTCATCCCACTCCTACGAGCAGTACTTC	CASSSSHSYEQYF
NA	TRBD1	19	TRBV5-1	TRBJ1-3	TGCGCCAGCTCTACAAACCCGGGACAGGTCGCTTACTCTGGAAACACCATATATTTT	CASSTNPGQVAYSGNTIYF
NA	NA	15	TRBV19	TRBJ2-1	TGTGCCAGTAGTATGTCCCGACTCGTAATCAATGAGCAGTTCTTC	CASSMSRLVINEQFF
NA	TRBD2	14	TRBV7-9	TRBJ2-7	TGTGCCAGCAGCTTATCTAGCGGGGTAGATGAGCAGTACTTC	CASSLSSGVDEQYF
NA	TRBD1	18	TRBV15	TRBJ2-1	TGTGCCACCAGCAGTGGTCCCGGGACAGGGGTTCGACTGAATGAGCAGTTCTTC	CATSSGPGTGVRLNEQFF
NA	NA	14	TRBV2	TRBJ2-2	TGTGCCAGCAGTGGGCAGGGTAACACCGGGGAGCTGTTTTTT	CASSGQGNTGELFF
NA	TRBD1	15	TRBV7-2	TRBJ2-1	TGTGCCAGCAGCTCGGACAGGAGAATCTACAATGAGCAGTTCTTC	CASSSDRRIYNEQFF
few	NA	15	TRBV5-4	TRBJ1-2	TGTGCCAGCAGCTTGGAGTCAGGGTCGGCCTATGGCTACACCTTC	CASSLESGSAYGYTF
once	NA	13	TRBV7-6	TRBJ2-1	TGTGCCAGCAGCTTAGGGGCATACAATGAGCAGTTCTTC	CASSLGAYNEQFF
NA	NA	12	TRBV12-3/TRBV12-4	TRBJ2-2	TGTGCCAGCAGCCCAGACACCGGGGAGCTGTTTTTT	CASSPDTGELFF
NA	TRBD2	16	TRBV24-1	TRBJ2-1	TGTGCCACCAGTGATTTGGGAGCGGGGGATTACAATGAGCAGTTCTTC	CATSDLGAGDYNEQFF
NA	TRBD1	15	TRBV7-6	TRBJ1-4	TGTGCCAGCAGCTCTCCGGGACAGGGTGTGGAAAAACTGTTTTTT	CASSSPGQGVEKLFF
NA	NA	15	TRBV4-3	TRBJ1-5	TGCGCCAGCAGCCAAGATTTTTACAGAGATCAGCCCCAGCATTTT	CASSQDFYRDQPQHF
once	TRBD1	17	TRBV18	TRBJ1-5	TGTGCCAGCTCACCACGATACACCGGACAGGCTAATCAGCCCCAGCATTTT	CASSPRYTGQANQPQHF